Following are 20 T cell receptor beta chains from one sample sequenced in a study of shared clonotypes between healthy human individuals. The protocol was immunoSEQ multiplex PCR, while the TCRdb copy is restricted to in-frame clones and leaves out a portion. The sample lists more than 450,000 clones, about four fifths occurring once. The specimen was PBMCs. The receptors originated from a woman in her forties in good health. Some clones in this sample may be carry-over from other donors' samples.

The CDR3: CASSLGALEVPGNTIYF. In nucleotides, the CDR3 is TGTGCCAGCAGTTTAGGGGCGTTGGAGGTTCCCGGAAACACCATATATTTT. This rearrangement joins TRBV28 to TRBJ1-3; a possible D gene is TRBD1 (5 bases). V was cut by 2 bases and J by 4 bases, with 18 bases left in between. CDR1 is MDHEN, CDR2 SYDVKM, per germline. The CDR3 loop spans 17 amino acids.

The chain has TRBV6-1 and TRBJ1-1, with D possibly TRBD1 on 5 matching bases. Germline V gene lookup returns CDR1 MNHNS and CDR2 SASEGT. V was clipped by 7 bases and J by 2 bases, with 14 bases between them. CDR3 length: 14 residues. Here the CDR3 reads CASTPLTENTEAFF. CDR3 bases: TGTGCCAGCACCCCCTTGACAGAAAACACTGAAGCTTTCTTT.

The chain links TRBV5-1 to TRBJ2-3; D uncertain. Deletions cut 4 bases from V and 1 base from J, with 16 bases between. Germline lookup yields CDR1 SGHRS and CDR2 YFSETQ. This CDR3 has 16 residues. CDR3 nucleotide sequence: TGCGCCAGCAGCACGACGCCGGGTTGGCGCACAGATACGCAGTATTTT. The encoded protein is CASSTTPGWRTDTQYF.

The chain carries TRBV7-6 and TRBJ2-7; TRBD2 is a possible D gene (6 bases). Germline V gene data show CDR1 as SGHVS and CDR2 as FNYEAQ. Trimming took 4 bases from V and 7 from J, leaving 23 bases between them. The CDR3 covers 16 residues. CDR3 loop: CASSSNPAGTRGEQYF. CDR3 coding DNA: TGTGCCAGCAGCTCGAACCCTGCGGGGACCCGGGGGGAGCAGTACTTC.

The chain combines TRBV20-1 with TRBJ1-1; D is unclear. Looked up from germline, CDR1 is DFQATT and CDR2 is SNEGSKA (reference sequence). CDR3 size: 11 residues. V gave up 3 bases and J gave up 2 bases, with 4 bases separating them. The chain's CDR3 is CSASSNTEAFF. The CDR3 bases are TGCAGTGCTAGCAGTAACACTGAAGCTTTCTTT.

The CDR3 nucleotides read TGTGCCAGTGGACGGGACTACAATGAGCAGTTCTTC. This sequence encodes CASGRDYNEQFF. V is TRBV7-9 and J is TRBJ2-1; possible D gene TRBD2, 5 bases. The CDR3 is made up of 12 amino acids. Germline loops: CDR1 SEHNR, CDR2 FQNEAQ (reference sequence). Trimming shortened V by 9 bases and J by 3 bases, and 9 bases separated the two germline ends.

The CDR3 here is CASSFYSLGRGEQYF. In DNA, the CDR3 is TGTGCCAGCAGTTTTTACAGTTTGGGACGGGGCGAGCAGTACTTC. This chain joins TRBV27 and TRBJ2-7; D assignment may be TRBD1 or TRBD2 (5 bases each). V lost 3 bases and J lost 6, with 18 bases in between. This CDR3 is 15 amino acids long. In germline, CDR1 is MNHEY, CDR2 SMNVEV (reference sequence).

This rearrangement joins TRBV11-2 to TRBJ2-7, with D possibly matching TRBD2 (6 bases). V shed 5 bases and J shed 2 bases, with 16 bases lying between them. The CDR3 is made up of 15 amino acids. Germline values: CDR1 SGHAT, CDR2 FQNNGV. CDR3 sequence reads: CASSPGVWEAYEQYF. In DNA, the CDR3 is TGTGCCAGCAGCCCAGGTGTGTGGGAGGCCTACGAGCAGTACTTC.

V gene TRBV29-1 combines with J gene TRBJ2-4; TRBD1 might be the D (6 bases). The CDR3 totals 14 residues. V lost 5 bases and J 0 bases, leaving 11 bases between the germline ends. Germline CDR1 is SQVTM and CDR2 is ANQGSEA. The CDR3 nucleotides read TGCAGCGTTTCGGACAGCCTAGCCAAAAACATTCAGTACTTC. This codes for CSVSDSLAKNIQYF.

The chain uses TRBV5-1 and TRBJ2-1; D unclear. CDR3 length equals 15 residues. From germline, CDR1 is SGHRS and CDR2 YFSETQ. Trimming removed 0 bases at V and 7 bases at J, with 14 bases between. DNA of the CDR3: TGCGCCAGCAGCTTGGAGGCTGCCCCCGTTAATGAGCAGTTCTTC. The encoded protein is CASSLEAAPVNEQFF. The full variable domain, its missing parts supplied by reference TRBV5-1 and TRBJ2-1, is KAGVTQTPRYLIKTRGQQVTLSCSPISGHRSVSWYQQTPGQGLQFLFEYFSETQRNKGNFPGRFSGRQFSNSRSEMNVSTLELGDSALYLCASSLEAAPVNEQFFGPGTRLTVL.

This clone was picked up one time. The chain combines TRBV5-6 with TRBJ2-1, with 9 bases lining up with TRBD2. This CDR3 contains 16 residues. Germline CDR1 SGHDT, CDR2 YYEEEE. V was clipped by 4 bases and J by 0 bases; unmatched bases: 5. The CDR3 here is CASSGSGRSSYNEQFF. The CDR3 bases are TGTGCCAGCAGCGGGAGCGGGAGGAGCTCCTACAATGAGCAGTTCTTC.

The V and J genes are TRBV10-3 and TRBJ2-7, with D possibly TRBD2 on 6 matching bases. The CDR3 totals 13 residues. Germline values: CDR1 ENHRY, CDR2 SYGVKD. Between the trimmed V and J ends, which lost 8 bases and 4 bases, there was a span of 15 bases. CDR3 nucleotide sequence: TGTGCCATCGGATGGGGCGGGACTTACGAGCAGTACTTC. Its translation is CAIGWGGTYEQYF.

The chain combines TRBV2 with TRBJ2-6; possibly TRBD1 for D (5 bases). The CDR3 consists of 16 residues. The ends were cut back, 7 bases at V and 3 bases at J, with 16 bases in the middle. Per the germline V gene, CDR1 is SNHLY and CDR2 is FYNNEI. Here the CDR3 DNA reads TGTGCCAGCACCTTGGAAGGGGCTAGTGGGGCCAACGTCCTGACTTTC. It codes for CASTLEGASGANVLTF.

V usage is TRBV30 and J usage is TRBJ1-3; D remains ambiguous. V lost 2 bases and J 3 bases, leaving 8 bases between the germline ends. This CDR3 is 13 amino acids long. The germline CDR1 and CDR2 sequences are GTSNPN and SVGIG (reference sequence). This CDR3 reads CAWSPSSGNTIYF. The CDR3 DNA reads TGTGCCTGGAGTCCCAGTAGTGGAAACACCATATATTTT.

This clone showed up just a few times. CDR3 in DNA: TGTGCCAGCAGTGAACTAGCGGGATCGTACAATGAGCAGTTCTTC. It translates to CASSELAGSYNEQFF. This chain links TRBV6-4 with TRBJ2-1; 10 bases are a match to TRBD2. The CDR3 is 15 amino acids. Germline lookup yields CDR1 MRHNA and CDR2 SNTAGT. J was trimmed by 4 bases and V by 3 bases; bases with no gene match: 3.

The chain has TRBV9 and TRBJ2-1, with TRBD1 identical over 7 bases. The CDR3 has 14 amino acids. J lost 9 bases, V lost 2 bases, and 8 bases had no gene match. The germline CDR1 and CDR2 sequences are SGDLS and YYNGEE. CDR3 sequence reads: CASSVSHRGREQFF. The CDR3, as DNA: TGTGCCAGCAGCGTCAGCCACAGGGGACGTGAGCAGTTCTTC.

The chain couples TRBV7-2 to TRBJ2-5; unclear D gene. Germline-derived CDR1 and CDR2 are SGHTA and FQGNSA. The CDR3 is 13 residues long. V was cut by 5 bases and J by 5 bases, with 12 bases left in between. The CDR3 here is CASSVRLRETQYF. The CDR3 DNA sequence: TGTGCCAGCAGCGTGAGGCTTCGTGAGACCCAGTACTTC.

The V call is TRBV6-5, the J call TRBJ1-1, with D maybe TRBD1 (6 bases). V gave up 8 bases and J gave up 0 bases, with 16 bases separating them. Germline CDR1 is MNHEY and CDR2 is SVGAGI. The CDR3 has 15 amino acids. The CDR3 nucleotides read TGTGCCAGCCGGACAGCAGTTCAAGTGAACACTGAAGCTTTCTTT. As protein: CASRTAVQVNTEAFF.

The chain links TRBV5-4 to TRBJ2-5, with 10 nucleotides matching TRBD1. The V gene's germline CDR1 is SGHNT and CDR2 YYREEE (reference sequence). The CDR3 runs to 14 residues. With 4 bases clipped from V and 5 bases from J, the junction kept 5 bases outside the gene matches. This chain's CDR3 is CASSLGQGGETQYF. The CDR3 DNA sequence: TGTGCCAGCAGCCTAGGACAGGGGGGGGAGACCCAGTACTTC.

The chain links TRBV27 to TRBJ2-5; no clear D gene. This CDR3 has 11 amino acids. The V gene lost 6 bases and the J gene lost 9 bases, with 11 bases spanning the gap. Germline CDR1 is MNHEY and CDR2 is SMNVEV (reference sequence). CDR3 coding DNA: TGTGCCAGCAGGCTAGGTTGGGCCCAGTACTTC. This translates into CASRLGWAQYF.